Below are 16 T cell receptor beta chains sequenced from a single sample in a study of T cell responses to AZD1222 COVID-19 vaccine. This table comes from immunoSEQ multiplex PCR, and its TCRdb copy is limited to in-frame clones, with some not included. The sample yields around 140,000 clones, more than 80% seen once. Sequenced material: peripheral blood, taken on day 0 of AZD1222 vaccination. These receptors were obtained from an adult in good health.

The J gene is TRBJ2-1, the V gene TRBV21-1; the table names TRBD2, a call not compared with the DNA. TRBV21-1 is termed a pseudogene. The CDR3 is 14 amino acids. CDR3 nucleotide sequence: TGTGCCAGCAGCCGGATCTACGGGGGGAATGAGCAGTTCTTC. Protein: CASSRIYGGNEQFF.

The chain couples TRBV30 to TRBJ1-1; 7 bases are a match to TRBD1. The CDR3 length is 13 residues. The germline V gene encodes CDR1 GTSNPN and CDR2 SVGIG (reference sequence). V shed 3 bases, J shed 1 base, and the junction held 2 bases outside the gene matches. CDR3 bases: TGTGCCTGGAGGGGGACAGCGAACACTGAAGCTTTCTTT. Protein product: CAWRGTANTEAFF.

This chain links TRBV6-5 with TRBJ1-2; a possible D gene is TRBD1 (6 bases). Trimming cost V 7 bases and J 4 bases, with 19 bases left between them. CDR1 is MNHEY, CDR2 SVGAGI, per germline. There are 15 residues in the CDR3. The CDR3 sequence is CASTPKGGGSYGYTF. The CDR3 region has the DNA TGTGCCAGCACCCCCAAGGGCGGGGGCAGCTATGGCTACACCTTC.

This chain joins TRBV7-2 and TRBJ1-6, with 11 nucleotides matching TRBD1. Germline V gene data show CDR1 as SGHTA and CDR2 as FQGNSA. Trimming cost V 0 bases and J 9 bases; bases outside gene matches: 4. This CDR3 has 16 amino acids. For the CDR3, the DNA is TGTGCCAGCAGCTTAGCCGGACAGGGGGCAAGTTCACCCCTCCACTTT. This gives the protein CASSLAGQGASSPLHF.

The V call is TRBV6-1, the J call TRBJ1-5; no reliable D call. Germline CDR1 and CDR2: MNHNS and SASEGT. V was cut by 1 base and J by 6 bases, with 10 bases left in between. This CDR3 spans 14 amino acids. The CDR3 sequence: CASSEGGSSQPQHF. Written as DNA, the CDR3 is TGTGCCAGCAGTGAAGGCGGCAGCTCTCAGCCCCAGCATTTT.

The CDR3 DNA follows: TGTGCCAGCTCACCCGGACAGACCGGATCACCCCTCCACTTT. Translating it yields CASSPGQTGSPLHF. The rearrangement links TRBV18 to TRBJ1-6; a possible D gene is TRBD1 (6 bases). In germline, CDR1 is KGHSH, CDR2 LQKENI. This CDR3 is built from 14 residues. V was trimmed by 3 bases and J by 10 bases, leaving 13 bases between them.

This chain links TRBV4-2 with TRBJ2-2; D is ambiguous. Germline-derived CDR1 and CDR2 are LGHNA and YNFKEQ. Trimming shortened V by 3 bases and J by 4 bases, and 9 bases separated the two germline ends. The CDR3 is 14 residues long. The CDR3 nucleotides read TGTGCCAGCAGCCAGGCCCATAGCACCGGGGAGCTGTTTTTT. This codes for CASSQAHSTGELFF.

This clone is a singleton in its sample. The CDR3, as DNA: TGTGCCAGCAGTTACTCACACAGGTTGGGAGAGACCCAGTACTTC. Its protein is CASSYSHRLGETQYF. J is TRBJ2-5 and V is TRBV6-5; a weak D match, TRBD1 (5 bases). Looked up from germline, CDR1 is MNHEY and CDR2 is SVGAGI. Trimming took 0 bases from V and 4 from J, leaving 12 bases between them. The CDR3 spans 15 residues.

The chain carries TRBV5-6 and TRBJ2-2, with D possibly matching TRBD1 (5 bases). Germline V gene sequence: CDR1 SGHDT, CDR2 YYEEEE. Trimming left V 3 bases short and J 5 bases short, with 8 bases between. This CDR3 comprises 13 residues. The CDR3 nucleotides are TGTGCCAGCAGCTCAAGGGGTACCGGGGAGCTGTTTTTT. Its translation: CASSSRGTGELFF.

This chain uses TRBV19 with TRBJ1-1; D call uncertain. The CDR3 has 12 residues. V dropped 6 bases and J dropped 4 bases, with 9 bases sitting between them. Germline V lookup: CDR1 LNHDA, CDR2 SQIVND (reference sequence). This CDR3 is CASSEFGTEAFF. Here the CDR3 DNA reads TGTGCCAGTAGCGAGTTCGGCACTGAAGCTTTCTTT.

A single count supports this clone. The V gene is TRBV9, the J gene TRBJ2-1; D is possibly TRBD2 (6 bases). Germline V gene sequence: CDR1 SGDLS, CDR2 YYNGEE. Trimming shortened V by 0 bases and J by 4 bases, and 14 bases separated the two germline ends. The CDR3 is made up of 16 amino acids. CDR3 sequence (DNA): TGTGCCAGCAGCGTAGGGGGGGTCCAGCCTTACAATGAGCAGTTCTTC. Translated, it gives CASSVGGVQPYNEQFF.

V gene TRBV19 combines with J gene TRBJ1-4, with D perhaps TRBD1 (5 bases). The V and J ends lost 1 base and 7 bases respectively, with 16 bases between them. Germline CDR1 and CDR2: LNHDA and SQIVND (reference sequence). The CDR3 totals 16 residues. The CDR3 is CASSIAGRTLGEKLFF. The CDR3 region has the DNA TGTGCCAGTAGTATAGCGGGACGGACGTTGGGTGAAAAACTGTTTTTT.

This chain uses TRBV7-9 with TRBJ1-3; D remains ambiguous. The CDR3 length is 14 residues. Germline V gene data show CDR1 as SEHNR and CDR2 as FQNEAQ (reference sequence). Trimming took 5 bases from V and 4 from J, leaving 12 bases between them. In DNA form, the CDR3 reads TGTGCCAGCAGCCCCCTAAGGGCCGGAAACACCATATATTTT. Its protein product is CASSPLRAGNTIYF. Using reference TRBV7-9 and TRBJ1-3 for the parts outside the CDR3, the full variable domain is DTGVSQNPRHKITKRGQNVTFRCDPISEHNRLYWYRQTLGQGPEFLTYFQNEAQLEKSRLLSDRFSAERPKGSFSTLEIQRTEQGDSAMYLCASSPLRAGNTIYFGEGSWLTVV.

V gene TRBV6-1 combines with J gene TRBJ1-2, with D maybe TRBD1 (5 bases). The CDR3 is made up of 18 amino acids. Germline lookup yields CDR1 MNHNS and CDR2 SASEGT. V dropped 3 bases and J dropped 4 bases, with 24 bases sitting between them. Here the CDR3 reads CASSDYRITMPGTYGYTF. CDR3 sequence (DNA): TGTGCCAGCAGTGATTACAGGATAACAATGCCGGGAACCTATGGCTACACCTTC.

The rearrangement uses TRBV11-2 and TRBJ1-3; a weak D match, TRBD1 (5 bases). The CDR3 has 14 residues. Germline V gene lookup returns CDR1 SGHAT and CDR2 FQNNGV. The V gene lost 2 bases and the J gene lost 9 bases, with 14 bases spanning the gap. The CDR3 sequence: CASSLPGSLVTIYF. Written as DNA, the CDR3 is TGTGCCAGCAGCTTACCAGGGTCGTTGGTCACCATATATTTT. Looking up the rest from reference TRBV11-2 and TRBJ1-3 gives the full variable domain: EAGVAQSPRYKIIEKRQSVAFWCNPISGHATLYWYQQILGQGPKLLIQFQNNGVVDDSQLPKDRFSAERLKGVDSTLKIQPAKLEDSAVYLCASSLPGSLVTIYFGEGSWLTVV.

This clone appeared a few times. The V call is TRBV19, the J call TRBJ2-7, with 10 bases identical to TRBD1. The CDR3 has 14 residues. Germline values: CDR1 LNHDA, CDR2 SQIVND (reference sequence). Trimming took 6 bases from V and 7 from J; bases not matched to a gene: 9. CDR3 bases: TGTGCCAGTAGCCCGGGACAGGGGTATTTGGAGCAGTACTTC. Protein: CASSPGQGYLEQYF.